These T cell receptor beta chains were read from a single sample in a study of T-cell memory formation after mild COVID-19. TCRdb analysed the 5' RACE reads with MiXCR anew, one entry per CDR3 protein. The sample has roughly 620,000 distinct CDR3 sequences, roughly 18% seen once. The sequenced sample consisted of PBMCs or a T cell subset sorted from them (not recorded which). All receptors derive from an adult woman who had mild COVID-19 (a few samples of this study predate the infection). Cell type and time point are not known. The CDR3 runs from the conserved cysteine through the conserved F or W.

CASSWGLAGASGDTQYF	TRBV5-1	TRBJ2-3
CASSLAPLGLNQPQHF	TRBV5-1	TRBJ1-5
CASSLVPQSSYNEQFF	TRBV7-2	TRBJ2-1
CATSVDRGAYGYTF	TRBV15	TRBJ1-2
CASSLGKNTEAFF	TRBV12-3/TRBV12-4	TRBJ1-1
CASSQDTGGPYEQYF	TRBV4-3	TRBJ2-7
CASSMDGRSDQPQHF	TRBV5-1	TRBJ1-5
CASSPDIKQFF	TRBV18	TRBJ2-1
CASSLRGRGLTEAFF	TRBV7-9	TRBJ1-1
CASSDEQGFHTDTQYF	TRBV9	TRBJ2-3
CASSVDDGRHYEQYF	TRBV9	TRBJ2-7
CAGSLTYEDYEQYF	TRBV7-9	TRBJ2-7
CAWSVSSGSGKTQYF	TRBV30	TRBJ2-5
CASSQAEDEQFF	TRBV18	TRBJ2-1
CASRTGTGVAPLHF	TRBV27	TRBJ1-6
CASSQAEGQGAYGYTF	TRBV4-1	TRBJ1-2
CSAANLYEQYF	TRBV20-1	TRBJ2-7
CASSQDPGGSGYTF	TRBV4-1	TRBJ1-2
CASSWLGNTEAFF	TRBV6-1	TRBJ1-1
CASSQAPQAPNTEAFF	TRBV4-1	TRBJ1-1
CASSPFLAGGEETQYF	TRBV18	TRBJ2-5
CASPQGQSTNSNQPQHF	TRBV5-1	TRBJ1-5
CASSHRRNMGNHEQYF	TRBV3-1	TRBJ2-7
CASSLVRAGETDTQYF	TRBV7-2	TRBJ2-3
CAGPDSTGELFF	TRBV30	TRBJ2-2
CASSLGTSATYEQYF	TRBV7-9	TRBJ2-7
CAWSILGGYTF	TRBV30	TRBJ1-2
CASSFTASGPPQFF	TRBV12-3/TRBV12-4	TRBJ2-1
CASSLSRQGDGYTF	TRBV7-9	TRBJ1-2
CASSDFQGGNYEQYF	TRBV5-1	TRBJ2-7
CASSPQVSQETQYF	TRBV7-2	TRBJ2-5
CAISKGGNTEAFF	TRBV10-3	TRBJ1-1
CASSLEGQGIGETQYF	TRBV13	TRBJ2-5
CASSLLGGAGGNGYTF	TRBV7-9	TRBJ1-2
CASSPLDRGNSPLHF	TRBV5-4	TRBJ1-6
CASSSTDRNTEAFF	TRBV11-2	TRBJ1-1
CASSQEGQAYEQYF	TRBV3-1	TRBJ2-7